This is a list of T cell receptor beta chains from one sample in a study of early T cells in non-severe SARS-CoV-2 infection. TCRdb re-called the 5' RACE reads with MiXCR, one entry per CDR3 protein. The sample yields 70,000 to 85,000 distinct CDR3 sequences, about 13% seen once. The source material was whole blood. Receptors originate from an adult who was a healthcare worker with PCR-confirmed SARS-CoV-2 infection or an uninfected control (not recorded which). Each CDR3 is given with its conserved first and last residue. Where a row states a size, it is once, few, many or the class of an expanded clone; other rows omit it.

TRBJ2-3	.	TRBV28	CASSSQSQDRGGRYF
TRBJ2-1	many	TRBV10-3	CAISEDWGRIDEQFF
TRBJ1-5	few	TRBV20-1	CSARDQGNQPQHF
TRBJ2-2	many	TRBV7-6	CASSLAGQATGELFF
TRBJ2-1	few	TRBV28	CASSGWGLQYNEQFF
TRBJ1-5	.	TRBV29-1	CSVVEGGRSNQPQHF
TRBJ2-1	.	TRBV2	CARNSLGDSNEQFF
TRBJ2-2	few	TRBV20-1	CSAMTAYTGELFF
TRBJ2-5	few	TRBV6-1	CASSEFGTSGIETQYF
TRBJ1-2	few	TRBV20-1	CSARDWEGYGYTF
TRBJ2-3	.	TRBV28	CASPPGGGPADTQYF
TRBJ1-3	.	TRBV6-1	CVSSEVLDSSGNTIYF
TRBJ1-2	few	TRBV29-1	CSVQGEWGYGYTF
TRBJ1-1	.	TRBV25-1	CASSAPRQGDTEAFF
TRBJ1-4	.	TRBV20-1	CSAQPLRDTNEKLFF
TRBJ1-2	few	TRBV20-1	CSALTPGQQLSNYGYTF
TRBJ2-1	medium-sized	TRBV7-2	CASSLGLAGNNEQFF
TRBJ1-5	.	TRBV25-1	CASSLVGVSQPQHF
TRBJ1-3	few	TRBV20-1	CSASPTGSSGNTIYF
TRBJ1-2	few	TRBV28	CASSFSATGRYGYTF
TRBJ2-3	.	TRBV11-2	CASSLDARTSGMQYF
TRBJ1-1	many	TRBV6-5	CASAIIQGRANTEAFF
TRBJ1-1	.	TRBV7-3	CASSPKHLANTEAFF
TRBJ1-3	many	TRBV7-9	CASSRDTSENTIYF
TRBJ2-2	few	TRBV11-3	CASSSKGGFHTGELFF
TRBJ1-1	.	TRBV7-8	CASSTTGAEAFF
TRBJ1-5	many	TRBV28	CASRAGQNNQPQHF
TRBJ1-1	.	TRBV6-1	CASSDVSAEAFF
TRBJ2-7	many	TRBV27	CASSLGPGRAAYEQYF
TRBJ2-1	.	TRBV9	CVSSVVPSPYNEQFF
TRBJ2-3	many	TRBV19	CASRRTSGRASDTQYF
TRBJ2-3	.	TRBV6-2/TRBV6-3	CASSLVLAGVDTQYF
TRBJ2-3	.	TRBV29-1	CSVETSGGGVDTQYF
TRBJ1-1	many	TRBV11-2	CASSLTLSRKAFF
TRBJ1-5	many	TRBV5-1	CASSLANMDQPQHF
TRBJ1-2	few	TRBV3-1	CASSQDLTGGARRGYTF
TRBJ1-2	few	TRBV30	CAWEGTPYTF
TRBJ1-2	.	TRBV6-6	CASSYLANGHHGYTF
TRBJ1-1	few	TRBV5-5	CASSLDRGGYTEAFF
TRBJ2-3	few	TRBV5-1	CASSLVSATDTQYF
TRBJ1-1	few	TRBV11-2	CASSLTGRAEAFF
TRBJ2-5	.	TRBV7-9	CASNHQPQETQYF
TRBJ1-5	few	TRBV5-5	CASSQGESNQPQHF
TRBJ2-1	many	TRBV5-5	CASSFRIAFNEQFF
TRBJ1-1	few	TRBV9	CASSPQTGNTEAFF
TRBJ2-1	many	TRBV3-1	CASSPERGKDEQFF
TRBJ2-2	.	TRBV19	CASIPGRQGPNTGELFF
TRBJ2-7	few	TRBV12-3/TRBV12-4	CASSFSSGGYEQYF
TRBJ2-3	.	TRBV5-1	CASSLAALTDTQYF